Below, 3 T cell receptor beta chains from the same sample are listed, as sequenced in a study of blood T cell repertoires in COVID-19. TCRdb's table, derived via immunoSEQ multiplex PCR, lists solely in-frame clones and lacks some. In the table there are over 9,500 clones, 70% to 80% of which are singletons. Sequenced material: peripheral blood. Receptors were obtained from a human donor in a cohort sampled during active COVID-19.

The chain couples TRBV4-1 to TRBJ2-1; 16 bases line up with TRBD2. The germline V gene has CDR1 MGHRA and CDR2 YSYEKL. Unmatched junction bases numbered 2, after V lost 3 bases and J lost 3 bases. This CDR3 region has 17 residues. CDR3 DNA: TGCGCCAGCAGCCAGGGACTAGCGGGGGGGCTCTACAATGAGCAGTTCTTC. This codes for CASSQGLAGGLYNEQFF.

This rearrangement joins TRBV2 to TRBJ2-7, with 8 bases aligning to TRBD1. Germline V gene sequence: CDR1 SNHLY, CDR2 FYNNEI. The CDR3 spans 12 residues. J gave up 6 bases and V 6 bases, and 4 bases lay outside the gene matches. The CDR3 region is CASRRTGFEQYF. CDR3 bases: TGTGCCAGCAGGAGGACAGGGTTCGAGCAGTACTTC.

The chain employs TRBV30 and TRBJ1-1; D not resolved. The CDR3 has 15 amino acids. V lost 0 bases to trimming and J lost 1 base, with 12 bases between them. In germline, CDR1 is GTSNPN, CDR2 SVGIG (reference sequence). CDR3 coding DNA: TGTGCCTGGAGTGTAAAAGCAAACCGGAACACTGAAGCTTTCTTT. It is translated as CAWSVKANRNTEAFF.